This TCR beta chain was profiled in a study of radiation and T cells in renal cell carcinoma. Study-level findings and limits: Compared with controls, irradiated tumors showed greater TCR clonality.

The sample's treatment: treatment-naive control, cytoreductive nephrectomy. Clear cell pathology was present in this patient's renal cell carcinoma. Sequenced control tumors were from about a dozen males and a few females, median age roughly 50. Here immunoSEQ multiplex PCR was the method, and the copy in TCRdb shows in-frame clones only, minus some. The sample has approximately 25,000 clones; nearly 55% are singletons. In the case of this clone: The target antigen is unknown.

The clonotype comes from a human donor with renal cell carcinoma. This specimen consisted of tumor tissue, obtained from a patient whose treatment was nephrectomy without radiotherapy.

The CDR3 sequence: CASSEGGQGYYGYTF. In DNA, the CDR3 is TGTGCCAGCAGTGAAGGTGGACAGGGATACTATGGCTACACCTTC. The J gene is TRBJ1-2, the V gene TRBV2; the match to TRBD1 covers 8 bases. CDR3 length: 15 amino acids. Germline CDR1 reads SNHLY; CDR2 reads FYNNEI. V shed 1 base and J 3 bases; nucleotides not matched to a gene: 4. Looking up the rest from reference TRBV2 and TRBJ1-2 gives the full variable domain: EPEVTQTPSHQVTQMGQEVILRCVPISNHLYFYWYRQILGQKVEFLVSFYNNEISEKSEIFDDQFSVERPDGSNFTLKIRSTKLEDSAMYFCASSEGGQGYYGYTFGSGTRLTVV.